This TCR beta chain emerged from a study of early T cells in non-severe SARS-CoV-2 infection. TCRdb independently ran MiXCR on the 5' RACE reads; one entry per CDR3 protein. The sample records 87,000 or so distinct CDR3 sequences, more than 9% being singletons. This clonotype was counted only a few times. The V gene's germline CDR1 is SGHDT and CDR2 YYEEEE. The CDR3 consists of 15 residues. V shed 3 bases, J shed 1 base, and the junction held 3 bases outside the gene matches. Sequencing was carried out using whole blood. This chain connects TRBV5-6 to TRBJ2-1; 8 bases map to TRBD1. This TCR came from an adult who was a healthcare worker with PCR-confirmed SARS-CoV-2 infection or an uninfected control (not recorded which). As DNA, the CDR3 is TGTGCCAGCAGCTCGGGACAGGTATCCTACAATGAGCAGTTCTTC. This encodes CASSSGQVSYNEQFF.